This T cell receptor beta chain was documented in a study of OX40 agonist ivuxolimab in advanced cancers. Study observations and caveats: CD8+ T cells showed, on average, more clonal expansion than CD4+ cells.

Trimming removed 6 bases from V and 4 bases from J; junction bases left unmatched: 10. The CDR3 is 15 residues long. The V gene's germline CDR1 is MNHEY and CDR2 SMNVEV (reference sequence). Autoimmune disease history or systemic immunosuppression led to patient exclusion. Clones were read by immunoSEQ multiplex PCR, and TCRdb kept only the in-frame ones, dropping some. The table includes around 27,000 clones, 84% detected once. Concerning this clone: Its target is not known.

The receptor was isolated from an adult with an advanced solid tumor such as melanoma, head and neck, liver or kidney cancer. The material sequenced was CD4+ or CD8+ T cells sorted from blood, taken in a trial of the OX40 agonist ivuxolimab. The rearrangement joins TRBV27 to TRBJ2-7, with 9 bases aligning to TRBD2. The CDR3 nucleotides read TGTGCCAGCAGGGCGACAGCGGGAGGTACTTACGAGCAGTACTTC. The encoded protein is CASRATAGGTYEQYF.